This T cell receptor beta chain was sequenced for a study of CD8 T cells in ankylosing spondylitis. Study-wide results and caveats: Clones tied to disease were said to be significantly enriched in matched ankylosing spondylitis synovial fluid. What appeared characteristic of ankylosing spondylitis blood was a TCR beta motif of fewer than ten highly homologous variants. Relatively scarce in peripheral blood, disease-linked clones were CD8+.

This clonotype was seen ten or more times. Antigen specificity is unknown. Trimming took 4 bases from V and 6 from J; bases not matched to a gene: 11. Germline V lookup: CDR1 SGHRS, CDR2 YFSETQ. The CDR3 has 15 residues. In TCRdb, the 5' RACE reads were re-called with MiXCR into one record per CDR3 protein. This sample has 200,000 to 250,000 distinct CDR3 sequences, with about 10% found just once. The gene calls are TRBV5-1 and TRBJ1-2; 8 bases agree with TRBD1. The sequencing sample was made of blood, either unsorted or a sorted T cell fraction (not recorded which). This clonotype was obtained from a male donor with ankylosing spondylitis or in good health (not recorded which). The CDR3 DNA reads TGCGCCAGCAGCGGAACCCCAGGGGGCGAAAATGGCTACACCTTC. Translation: CASSGTPGGENGYTF.